The 19 T cell receptor beta chains presented below share a single source sample, sequenced in a study of breast tumors, draining lymph nodes, adjacent tissues. TCRdb processed the multiplex PCR reads anew with MiXCR; each CDR3 protein has one entry. The sample contains 45,000 or so distinct CDR3 sequences, 20% to 25% of which appear only once. Sequenced material: breast tumor tissue. These receptors were taken from a female donor with breast cancer. Some clones in this sample may be carry-over from other donors' samples.

The sample holds a few counts of this clonotype. The rearrangement joins TRBV27 to TRBJ1-4; TRBD1 aligns across 8 bases. CDR3 size: 17 residues. Per germline, CDR1 MNHEY and CDR2 SMNVEV (reference sequence). V trimming: 2 bases; J trimming: 8 bases; junction bases outside the gene matches: 13. In nucleotides, the CDR3 is TGTGCCAGCAGTTTACTCGGACAGGGCAGCCATCGAGAAAAACTGTTTTTT. Translation: CASSLLGQGSHREKLFF.

This clonotype was picked up many times. This rearrangement joins TRBV5-4 to TRBJ2-7, with 8 bases identical to TRBD2. Germline V gene sequence: CDR1 SGHNT, CDR2 YYREEE (reference sequence). V was pared by 4 bases and J by 6 bases, with 18 bases of the junction left unmatched. There are 17 residues in the CDR3. In DNA form, the CDR3 reads TGTGCCAGCAGCCAAACCACGTTGCGGGGGGAGGGAGTCGAGCAGTACTTC. Translating it yields CASSQTTLRGEGVEQYF.

There are many counts of this clonotype. CDR3 sequence reads: CASSEFGGNSPLHF. CDR3 DNA: TGTGCCAGCAGTGAGTTCGGGGGTAATTCACCCCTCCACTTT. This chain uses TRBV6-4 with TRBJ1-6, with a tentative D call TRBD1 (5 bases). V lost 3 bases and J lost 6, with 9 bases in between. The CDR3 totals 14 residues. Germline loops: CDR1 MRHNA, CDR2 SNTAGT.

Comment on this clonotype: A much more abundant neighbour one base away suggests this may be a read error. The conserved phenylalanine or tryptophan normally closing the CDR3 is absent here, so this likely arose from a read error. V is TRBV5-1 and J is TRBJ2-7, with D unresolved. V was trimmed by 4 bases and J by 3 bases, leaving 11 bases between them. This CDR3 is 13 amino acids long. CDR1 SGHRS and CDR2 YFSETQ come from the germline V gene. Here the CDR3 DNA reads TGCGCCAGCAGCGGCGAGACCCTCTACGAGCAGTACCTC. Translating gives CASSGETLYEQYL.

Regarding this clonotype: A single base separates this from a much larger clone, so it may be a read error. The genes are TRBV9 and TRBJ2-3; 13 bases are a match to TRBD2. Germline V gene data show CDR1 as SGDLS and CDR2 as YYNGEE. The CDR3 has 16 amino acids. CDR3 coding DNA: TGTGCCAGCAGCTCAGGACTAGCGGGAGACAGGGATACGCGGTATTTT. Its protein is CASSSGLAGDRDTRYF.

Notes on this clonotype: The junction differs from germline at one of its ends, possibly a read error. The chain links TRBV2 to TRBJ1-5, with D unclear. CDR3 size: 14 residues. From germline, CDR1 is SNHLY and CDR2 FYNNEI. CDR3 nucleotide sequence: TGTGCCGGCAGTGAACAGCGGAGCAATCAGCCCCGGCATTTT. The encoded protein is CAGSEQRSNQPRHF.

With regard to this clonotype: An end of the junction does not agree with germline; a read error may underlie this. The gene calls are TRBV12-3 or TRBV12-4 and TRBJ2-2; unclear D gene. The CDR3 runs 12 residues. DNA of the CDR3: TGTGCCAGCGGTTTAAACACCGGGGAGCTGTTTTTT. Protein: CASGLNTGELFF.

Note on this clonotype: One base away lies a much larger clone, so this may be a sequencing read error. This chain links TRBV19 with TRBJ1-2; maybe TRBD1 (5 bases). The CDR3 has 13 amino acids. Trimming cost V 8 bases and J 4 bases, with 14 bases left between them. Germline V gives CDR1 LNHDA, CDR2 SQIVND (reference sequence). The CDR3 loop is CASGPTGLYGYTF. CDR3 sequence (DNA): TGTGCCAGTGGTCCCACGGGACTCTATGGCTACACCTTC.

The chain combines TRBV2 with TRBJ2-5; D possibly matches TRBD1 or TRBD2 (5 bases each). Trimming took 3 bases from V and 9 from J, leaving 14 bases between them. From germline, CDR1 is SNHLY and CDR2 FYNNEI. The CDR3 has 13 amino acids. The CDR3, as DNA: TGTGCCAGCAGTGATCGTGACCGAGGGGCCCAGTACTTC. It specifies CASSDRDRGAQYF.

There are many counts of this clonotype. The V gene is TRBV4-2, the J gene TRBJ1-5; D is uncertain. The CDR3 consists of 15 residues. Germline lookup yields CDR1 LGHNA and CDR2 YNFKEQ. Trimming removed 8 bases from V and 0 bases from J, with 14 bases in between. In DNA, the CDR3 is TGTGCCAGCCATCCGACTCACAATAGCAATCAGCCCCAGCATTTT. It yields the protein CASHPTHNSNQPQHF.

The rearrangement links TRBV6-6 to TRBJ2-5; 9 nucleotides match TRBD1. CDR1 is MNHNY and CDR2 is SVGAGI in the germline V gene (reference sequence). J lost 4 bases, V lost 6 bases, and 15 bases had no gene match. The CDR3 runs to 17 residues. The DNA for the CDR3 is TGTGCCAGCAGATACCCTTCACAGGGGGCGGATGGAGAGACCCAGTACTTC. It codes for CASRYPSQGADGETQYF.

Regarding this clonotype: This clone may be a read error of a much larger clone one base away. V usage is TRBV6-1 and J usage is TRBJ1-2; D gene uncertain. V lost 6 bases to trimming and J lost 8 bases, with 19 bases between them. CDR3 length equals 14 residues. The germline CDR1 and CDR2 sequences are MNHNS and SASEGT. The CDR3 bases are TGTGCCAGCAGGCACAAGACTAACAGAAAGGGCTACACCTTC. Translated, it gives CASRHKTNRKGYTF.

There are many counts of this clonotype. The CDR3, as DNA: TGTGCCAGCTTTATGGGCCAGACCATTTATGGCTACACCTTC. This codes for CASFMGQTIYGYTF. V and J are TRBV12-3 or TRBV12-4 and TRBJ1-2; D uncertain. This CDR3 comprises 14 residues. V was cut by 8 bases and J by 5 bases, with 18 bases left in between.

This clonotype was found a few times. The chain couples TRBV20-1 to TRBJ1-2, with D possibly TRBD1 on 6 matching bases. There are 14 residues in the CDR3. Germline V gene sequence: CDR1 DFQATT, CDR2 SNEGSKA (reference sequence). Trimming removed 3 bases from V and 6 bases from J, with 17 bases in between. Written as DNA, the CDR3 is TGCAGTGCTAGCCTAGGGGGATTAACAGATGGCTACACCTTC. Its translation is CSASLGGLTDGYTF.

At least ten counts were recorded for this clonotype. This chain joins TRBV19 and TRBJ1-3; perhaps TRBD1 as D (6 bases). Germline assignment: CDR1 LNHDA and CDR2 SQIVND (reference sequence). The germline V and J ends were trimmed by 6 bases and 0 bases, with 12 bases remaining between them. The CDR3 sequence is 15 residues long. The CDR3 is CASRKDRISGNTIYF. CDR3 coding DNA: TGTGCCAGTAGGAAGGACAGAATCTCTGGAAACACCATATATTTT.

This clonotype was observed a handful of times. V and J are TRBV28 and TRBJ2-1, with a weak D call TRBD1 (6 bases). Germline V gene sequence: CDR1 MDHEN, CDR2 SYDVKM. This CDR3 has 12 amino acids. Trimming removed 7 bases at V and 4 bases at J, with 8 bases between. DNA of the CDR3: TGTGCCAGCACTACAGGGTACAATGAGCAGTTCTTC. Translating it yields CASTTGYNEQFF.

This clonotype was seen at least ten times. The CDR3 sequence: CASSLIPLGSSYNEQFF. The CDR3 bases are TGTGCCAGCAGCTTAATCCCTCTAGGGAGCTCCTACAATGAGCAGTTCTTC. The chain employs TRBV7-3 and TRBJ2-1; a possible D gene is TRBD2 (5 bases). The germline V gene has CDR1 SGHTA and CDR2 FQGTGA. The V end lost 1 base, the J end lost 0 bases, and 13 bases lay between the germline ends. There are 17 residues in the CDR3.

This clonotype was seen ten or more times. CDR3 amino acids: CATSDFGLADTDTQYF. For the CDR3, the DNA is TGTGCCACCAGTGATTTTGGACTAGCGGATACAGATACGCAGTATTTT. The chain carries TRBV24-1 and TRBJ2-3; the match to TRBD2 covers 10 bases. In germline, CDR1 is KGHDR, CDR2 SFDVKD. This CDR3 is 16 amino acids long. V shed 1 base, J shed 3 bases, and the junction held 3 bases outside the gene matches.

The sample holds a few counts of this clonotype. The V call is TRBV20-1, the J call TRBJ2-1; TRBD2 aligns across 9 bases. Trimming cost V 1 base and J 6 bases; bases outside gene matches: 16. Germline values: CDR1 DFQATT, CDR2 SNEGSKA (reference sequence). CDR3 size: 18 residues. This CDR3 is CSARVVAGASFFSNEQFF. The CDR3 nucleotides read TGCAGTGCTAGAGTGGTAGCGGGGGCCTCCTTCTTCAGCAATGAGCAGTTCTTC.